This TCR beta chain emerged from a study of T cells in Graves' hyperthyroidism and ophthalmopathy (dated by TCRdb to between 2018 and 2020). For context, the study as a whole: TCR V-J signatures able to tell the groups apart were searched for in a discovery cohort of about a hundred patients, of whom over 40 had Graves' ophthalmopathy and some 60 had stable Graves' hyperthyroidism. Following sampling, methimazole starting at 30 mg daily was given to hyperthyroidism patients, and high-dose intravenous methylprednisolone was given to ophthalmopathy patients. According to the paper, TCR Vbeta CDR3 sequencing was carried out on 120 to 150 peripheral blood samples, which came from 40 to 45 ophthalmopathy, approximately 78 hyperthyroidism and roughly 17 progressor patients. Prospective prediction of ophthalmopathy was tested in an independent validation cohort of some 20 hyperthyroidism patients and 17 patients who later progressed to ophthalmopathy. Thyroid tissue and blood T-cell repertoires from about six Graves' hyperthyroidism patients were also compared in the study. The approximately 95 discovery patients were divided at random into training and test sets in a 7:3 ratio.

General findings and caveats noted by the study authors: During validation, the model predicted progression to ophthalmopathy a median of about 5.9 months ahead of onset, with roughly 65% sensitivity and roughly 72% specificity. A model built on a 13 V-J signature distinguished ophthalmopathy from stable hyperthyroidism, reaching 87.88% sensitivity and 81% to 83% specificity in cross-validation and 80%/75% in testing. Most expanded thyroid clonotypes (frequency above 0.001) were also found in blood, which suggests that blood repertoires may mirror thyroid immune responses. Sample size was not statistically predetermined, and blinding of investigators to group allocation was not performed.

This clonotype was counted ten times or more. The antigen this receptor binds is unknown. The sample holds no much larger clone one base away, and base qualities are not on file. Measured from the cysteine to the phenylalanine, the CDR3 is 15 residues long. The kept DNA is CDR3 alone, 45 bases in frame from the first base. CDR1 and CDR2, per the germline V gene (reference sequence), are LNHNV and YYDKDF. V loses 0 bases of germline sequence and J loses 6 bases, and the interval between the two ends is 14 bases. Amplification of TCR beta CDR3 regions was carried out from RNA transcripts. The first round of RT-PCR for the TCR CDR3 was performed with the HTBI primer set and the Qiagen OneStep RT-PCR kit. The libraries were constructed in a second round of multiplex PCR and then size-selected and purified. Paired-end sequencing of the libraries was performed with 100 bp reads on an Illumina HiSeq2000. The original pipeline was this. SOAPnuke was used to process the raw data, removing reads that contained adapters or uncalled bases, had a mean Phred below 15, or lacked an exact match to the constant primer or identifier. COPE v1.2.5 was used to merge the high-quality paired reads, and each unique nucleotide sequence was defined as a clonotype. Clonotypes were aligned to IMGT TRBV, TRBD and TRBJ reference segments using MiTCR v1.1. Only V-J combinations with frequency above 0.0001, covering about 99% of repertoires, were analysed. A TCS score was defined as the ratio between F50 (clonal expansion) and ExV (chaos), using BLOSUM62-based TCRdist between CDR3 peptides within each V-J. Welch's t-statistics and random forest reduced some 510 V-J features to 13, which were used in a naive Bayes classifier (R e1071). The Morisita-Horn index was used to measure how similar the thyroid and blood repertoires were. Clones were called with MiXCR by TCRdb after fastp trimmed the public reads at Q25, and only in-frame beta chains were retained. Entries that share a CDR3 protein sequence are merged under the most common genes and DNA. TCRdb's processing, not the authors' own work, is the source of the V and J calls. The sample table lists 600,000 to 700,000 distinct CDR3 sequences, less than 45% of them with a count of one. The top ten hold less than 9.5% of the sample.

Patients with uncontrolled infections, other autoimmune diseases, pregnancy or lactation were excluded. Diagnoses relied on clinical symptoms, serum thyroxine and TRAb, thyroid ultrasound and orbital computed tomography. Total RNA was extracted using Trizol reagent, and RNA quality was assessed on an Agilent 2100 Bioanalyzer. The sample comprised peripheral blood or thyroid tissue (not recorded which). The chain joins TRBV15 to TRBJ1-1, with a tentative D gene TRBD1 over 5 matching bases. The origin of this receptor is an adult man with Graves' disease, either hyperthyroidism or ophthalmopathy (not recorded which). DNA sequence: TGTGCCACCAGCAGAGATGGTCAGGGATTTGCTGAAGCTTTCTTT. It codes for CATSRDGQGFAEAFF. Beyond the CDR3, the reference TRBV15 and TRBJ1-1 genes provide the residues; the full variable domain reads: DAMVIQNPRYQVTQFGKPVTLSCSQTLNHNVMYWYQQKSSQAPKLLFHYYDKDFNNEADTPDNFQSRRPNTSFCFLDIRSPGLGDTAMYLCATSRDGQGFAEAFFGQGTRLTVV.